These 18 T cell receptor beta chains were sequenced from one sample in a study of blood T cells in healthy people across ages. A sample-barcoded 5' primer and a J-beta primer mix were used in a second PCR of about 7 to 12 cycles. TCRdb passed the 5' RACE reads through MiXCR, listing each CDR3 protein once. This sample has 550,000 to 750,000 distinct CDR3 sequences, with under 25% found just once. The sample was blood. The receptors shown here come from a man between 70 and 80 years old in good health.

This rearrangement joins TRBV28 to TRBJ2-3; 12 bases line up with TRBD2. The V gene's germline CDR1 is MDHEN and CDR2 SYDVKM. There are 16 residues in the CDR3. The V and J ends lost 8 bases and 3 bases, in that order; junction bases with no gene match: 9. The CDR3, as DNA: TGTGCCAGCCTACCTTCTAGCGGGAGGGCGACAGATACGCAGTATTTT. It specifies CASLPSSGRATDTQYF. The variable domain in full, completed from reference TRBV28 and TRBJ2-3, reads DVKVTQSSRYLVKRTGEKVFLECVQDMDHENMFWYRQDPGLGLRLIYFSYDVKMKEKGDIPEGYSVSREKKERFSLILESASTNQTSMYLCASLPSSGRATDTQYFGPGTRLTVL.

This clonotype showed up just a few times. The CDR3 DNA sequence: TGTGCCAGCTCAGAAGGGGCCCAGGGGGGACCCCAGCATTTT. Translated: CASSEGAQGGPQHF. The chain carries TRBV18 and TRBJ1-5, with 7 bases matching TRBD1. This CDR3 contains 14 residues. The germline CDR1 and CDR2 sequences are KGHSH and LQKENI. The V gene end was trimmed by 5 bases and the J gene end by 10 bases; junction bases not matched to a gene: 11.

This clonotype was counted at least ten times. J is TRBJ2-1 and V is TRBV14; 7 positions agree with TRBD2. Per germline, CDR1 SGHDN and CDR2 FVKESK. The CDR3 extends over 16 amino acids. With 1 base clipped from V and 0 bases from J, the junction kept 3 bases outside the gene matches. CDR3 sequence reads: CASSQVWGGSYNEQFF. Written as DNA, the CDR3 is TGTGCCAGCAGCCAAGTATGGGGGGGCTCCTACAATGAGCAGTTCTTC.

This clonotype was recorded at least ten times. The chain uses TRBV5-1 and TRBJ1-5, with 10 bases fitting TRBD1. The CDR3 runs 15 residues. The V gene's germline CDR1 is SGHRS and CDR2 YFSETQ. The ends lost 4 bases at V and 7 bases at J; junction bases unmatched: 8. CDR3 DNA sequence: TGCGCCAGCAGCCCAACCGGACAGGGGGGACAGCCCCAGCATTTT. This gives the protein CASSPTGQGGQPQHF. The whole variable domain, filled in from reference TRBV5-1 and TRBJ1-5, reads KAGVTQTPRYLIKTRGQQVTLSCSPISGHRSVSWYQQTPGQGLQFLFEYFSETQRNKGNFPGRFSGRQFSNSRSEMNVSTLELGDSALYLCASSPTGQGGQPQHFGDGTRLSIL.

This clonotype was counted at least ten times. The CDR3 here is CASSDNRGLTEQYF. For the CDR3, the DNA is TGTGCCAGCAGTGATAACAGGGGGCTGACCGAGCAGTACTTC. The rearrangement joins TRBV2 to TRBJ2-7; TRBD1 matches 9 bases. This CDR3 has 14 residues. J gave up 6 bases and V 3 bases, and 6 bases lay outside the gene matches. CDR1 is SNHLY, CDR2 FYNNEI, per germline.

The chain links TRBV20-1 to TRBJ2-1; D tentatively reads TRBD1 or TRBD2 (5 bases each). V lost 5 bases and J 4 bases, leaving 15 bases between the germline ends. Germline lookup yields CDR1 DFQATT and CDR2 SNEGSKA (reference sequence). The CDR3 runs to 14 residues. The CDR3 loop reads CSAHPPRGYNEQFF. In DNA form, the CDR3 reads TGCAGTGCTCATCCACCGAGGGGTTACAATGAGCAGTTCTTC.

Concerning this clonotype itself: The junction and the germline gene differ at one end; a read error may be behind it. The V and J genes are TRBV6-2 or TRBV6-3 and TRBJ2-6; TRBD1 matches 10 bases. Germline V lookup: CDR1 MNHEY, CDR2 SVGEGT. The CDR3 is made up of 18 amino acids. CDR3 coding DNA: TGTGCCAGCAGTTTACCGGGACAGGGGACCTCTGGGGCCAACGTCCTGGCTTTC. This gives the protein CASSLPGQGTSGANVLAF.

This clonotype was counted many times. The rearrangement uses TRBV20-1 and TRBJ2-7; 7 bases agree with TRBD2. The germline V gene has CDR1 DFQATT and CDR2 SNEGSKA (reference sequence). The CDR3 spans 14 residues. The trim removed 6 bases at V and 3 bases at J, leaving 11 bases unmatched. The CDR3 spells CSAPGEGGVYEQYF. Written as DNA, the CDR3 is TGCAGTGCCCCGGGCGAGGGAGGGGTCTACGAGCAGTACTTC.

The table lists this clonotype with a few counts. This chain links TRBV3-1 with TRBJ2-5; possible D gene TRBD2, 5 bases. CDR1 and CDR2 from the germline V gene are LGHDT and YNNKEL (reference sequence). CDR3 length equals 13 residues. Trimming pared 1 base from V and 5 bases from J, leaving 8 bases between. The CDR3 protein is CASSQVERETQYF. The CDR3 DNA reads as TGTGCCAGCAGCCAAGTAGAGCGGGAGACCCAGTACTTC.

This clonotype was observed a few times. The chain employs TRBV27 and TRBJ2-7, with D uncertain. The CDR3 totals 14 residues. V was trimmed by 5 bases and J by 2 bases, leaving 13 bases between them. Germline V gene sequence: CDR1 MNHEY, CDR2 SMNVEV (reference sequence). The CDR3 sequence is CASSPTTHTYEQYF. The CDR3 DNA reads TGTGCCAGCAGTCCAACGACACACACCTACGAGCAGTACTTC.

This clonotype was seen many times. The chain carries TRBV5-1 and TRBJ2-7; 7 bases are shared with TRBD1. The length of the CDR3 is 14 residues. The V gene end was trimmed by 5 bases and the J gene end by 1 base; junction bases not matched to a gene: 6. Germline V lookup: CDR1 SGHRS, CDR2 YFSETQ. The CDR3 sequence: CASRLQTGSYEQYF. The CDR3 coding sequence is TGCGCCAGCAGATTACAGACAGGGTCCTACGAGCAGTACTTC.

This clonotype came up many times. This chain uses TRBV29-1 with TRBJ2-3; D perhaps matches TRBD1 (5 bases). V was cut by 4 bases and J by 2 bases, with 10 bases left in between. This CDR3 is built from 13 residues. Germline V gene data show CDR1 as SQVTM and CDR2 as ANQGSEA. The CDR3 DNA sequence: TGCAGCGTTGCAGGGCAGTACACAGATACGCAGTATTTT. It yields the protein CSVAGQYTDTQYF.

This clonotype was seen only a few times. The J gene is TRBJ2-2, the V gene TRBV9; 7 nucleotides align to TRBD2. The length of the CDR3 is 15 residues. The junction had 5 bases not matched to a gene; V was cut back by 0 bases and J by 6 bases. The germline gives CDR1 SGDLS, CDR2 YYNGEE. CDR3 nucleotide sequence: TGTGCCAGCAGCGTAGGCGGGAGTACCCCCGGGGAGCTGTTTTTT. Amino acid sequence: CASSVGGSTPGELFF.

This clonotype was detected a few times. One end of the junction does not line up with germline, which may come from a read error. The chain employs TRBV6-2 or TRBV6-3 and TRBJ2-5, with 13 bases lining up with TRBD2. Germline CDR1 and CDR2: MNHEY and SVGEGT. The CDR3 covers 17 residues. CDR3 bases: TGTGCCAGCAGTTACTCTGGACTAGCGGGAGTCTACAATGAGCAGTCCTTC. This codes for CASSYSGLAGVYNEQSF.

The chain combines TRBV29-1 with TRBJ2-4; D is ambiguous. The V gene's germline CDR1 is SQVTM and CDR2 ANQGSEA. V was clipped by 3 bases and J by 1 base, with 10 bases between them. The length of the CDR3 is 14 residues. The CDR3 bases are TGCAGCGTTGAGGGCGGTCGGGCCAAAAACATTCAGTACTTC. This translates into CSVEGGRAKNIQYF.

A remark on this clonotype: The CDR3 does not close with the conserved phenylalanine or tryptophan, likely indicating a read error. The CDR3 sequence: CASSATGGRTEAFL. CDR3 bases: TGCGCCAGCAGCGCAACAGGGGGTCGCACTGAAGCTTTCTTA. This sequence joins TRBV5-1 and TRBJ1-1; 8 bases are shared with TRBD1. This CDR3 is 14 amino acids long. V lost 4 bases to trimming and J lost 4 bases; unmatched junction nucleotides: 6. From germline, CDR1 is SGHRS and CDR2 YFSETQ.

The chain is built from TRBV20-1 and TRBJ2-1; 8 bases are a match to TRBD2. CDR1 DFQATT and CDR2 SNEGSKA come from the germline V gene (reference sequence). The CDR3 is 15 residues long. With 6 bases clipped from V and 5 bases from J, the junction kept 12 bases outside the gene matches. The CDR3 sequence: CSAEASGSSNNEQFF. The CDR3 nucleotides read TGCAGTGCGGAGGCGAGCGGGAGTAGTAACAATGAGCAGTTCTTC.

The rearrangement links TRBV12-3 or TRBV12-4 to TRBJ2-7; D is perhaps TRBD2 (7 bases). CDR3 length: 17 residues. The V end lost 2 bases, the J end lost 6 bases, and 23 bases lay between the germline ends. CDR3 sequence reads: CASSLIPGGYRGGEQYF. The CDR3, as DNA: TGTGCCAGCAGTTTAATTCCGGGGGGCTATCGAGGGGGCGAGCAGTACTTC.